This record concerns one T cell receptor (beta chain) sequence. Its antigen is undetermined. This entry is derived from a study of response to subunit inactivated influenza vaccine. The CDR3 totals 15 residues. From germline, CDR1 is SGHTS and CDR2 YDEGEE. V was cut by 3 bases and J by 4 bases, with 16 bases left in between. The study's findings and limits: The authors suggested that few new T cells are recruited per seasonal influenza vaccination.

MiXCR, run by TCRdb on the RT-PCR reads, gives a single entry per CDR3 protein. In the table there are more than 700,000 distinct CDR3 sequences, over 20% of which are singletons. This specimen consisted of PBMCs from blood, obtained roughly 5 days after vaccination. The source of this sequence is a man aged 45-60 years who received an inactivated influenza vaccine. The chain couples TRBV5-8 to TRBJ2-5; tentatively, D is TRBD1 (6 bases). CDR3: CASSYHRTEGETQYF. The DNA for the CDR3 is TGTGCCAGCAGCTACCATAGGACAGAGGGAGAGACCCAGTACTTC.